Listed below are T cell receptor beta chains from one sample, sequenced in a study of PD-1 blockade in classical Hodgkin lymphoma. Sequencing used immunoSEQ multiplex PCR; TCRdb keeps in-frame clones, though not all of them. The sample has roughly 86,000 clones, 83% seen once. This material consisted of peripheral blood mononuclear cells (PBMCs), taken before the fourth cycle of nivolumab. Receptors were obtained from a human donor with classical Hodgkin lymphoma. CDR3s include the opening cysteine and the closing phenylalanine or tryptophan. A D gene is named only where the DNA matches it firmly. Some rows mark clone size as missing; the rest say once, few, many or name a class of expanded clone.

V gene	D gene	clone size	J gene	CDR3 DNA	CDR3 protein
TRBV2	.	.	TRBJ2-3	TGTGCCAGCAGTGGTGGCGCGGCCACAGATACGCAGTATTTT	CASSGGAATDTQYF
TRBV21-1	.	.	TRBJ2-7	TGTGCCAGCAGCAAATTGGGGGAGACCAGGTACGAGCAGTACTTC	CASSKLGETRYEQYF
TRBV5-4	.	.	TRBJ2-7	TGTGCCAGCAGCTCCGGGACAACGAGCTCCTACGAGCAGTACTTC	CASSSGTTSSYEQYF
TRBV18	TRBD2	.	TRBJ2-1	TGTGCCAGCTCACAAGCGGGGCCCTCCTACAATGAGCAGTTCTTC	CASSQAGPSYNEQFF
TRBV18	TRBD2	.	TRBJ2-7	TGTGCCAGCTCACCCAGCGGGACTAGCGAGCAGTACTTC	CASSPSGTSEQYF
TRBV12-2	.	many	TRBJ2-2	TGTGCAAGTCGCTTAGAAGGGAGGCGGGGGGAGGGCACCGGGGAGCTGTTTTTT	CASRLEGRRGEGTGELFF
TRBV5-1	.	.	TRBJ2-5	TGCGCCAGCAGCTTGGGCCCAGGGGAGACCCAGTACTTC	CASSLGPGETQYF
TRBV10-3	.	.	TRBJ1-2	TGTGCCATCAGTGGGGACAACTATGGCTACACCTTC	CAISGDNYGYTF
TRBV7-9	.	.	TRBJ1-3	TGTGCCAGCAGCTTAGAGGCAGGGGCCTCAGGAAACACCATATATTTT	CASSLEAGASGNTIYF
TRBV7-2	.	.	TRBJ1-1	TGTGCCAGCAGCTTTGCAGGGCCAGTGAACACTGAAGCTTTCTTT	CASSFAGPVNTEAFF
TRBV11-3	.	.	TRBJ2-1	TGTGCCAGCAGCTTAGGGCCAGCGGAGATTTACAATGAGCAGTTCTTC	CASSLGPAEIYNEQFF
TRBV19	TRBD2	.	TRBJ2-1	TGTGCCAGTAGCCAGCGGGAGCCCTACAATGAGCAGTTCTTC	CASSQREPYNEQFF
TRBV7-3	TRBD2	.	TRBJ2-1	TGTGCCAGCAGCTTGGGACGGGAGGGAAATGAGCAGTTCTTC	CASSLGREGNEQFF
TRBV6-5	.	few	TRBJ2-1	TGTGCCAGCAGTTACTCGGGTGTTGTGAACGAGCAGTTCTTC	CASSYSGVVNEQFF
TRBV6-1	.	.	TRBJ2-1	TGTGCCAGCACCGAAGGGTCAGCAGGCTACAATGAGCAGTTCTTC	CASTEGSAGYNEQFF
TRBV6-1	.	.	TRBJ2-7	TGTGCCAGCAGTGAAACCCCAGCGGGTAGCTCCTACGAGCAGTACTTC	CASSETPAGSSYEQYF
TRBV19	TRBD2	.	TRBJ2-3	TGTGCCAGTAGTCCTAGCGGGGGCACAGATACGCAGTATTTT	CASSPSGGTDTQYF
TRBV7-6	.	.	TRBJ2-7	TGTGCCAGCAGCAATGGCAGAAAGCAGTACTTC	CASSNGRKQYF
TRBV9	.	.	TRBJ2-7	TGTGCCAGCAGCACCAATCCGACGAGCTCCTACGAGCAGTACTTC	CASSTNPTSSYEQYF
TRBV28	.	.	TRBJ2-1	TGTGCCAGCAGTTTATCGGACTATTGGAATGAGCAGTTCTTC	CASSLSDYWNEQFF
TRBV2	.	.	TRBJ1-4	TGTGCCAGCAGACTCTCTCTAGGAACTAATGAAAAACTGTTTTTT	CASRLSLGTNEKLFF
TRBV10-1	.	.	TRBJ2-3	TGCGCCAGCAGTGAGTCGATATGGGGCACAGATACGCAGTATTTT	CASSESIWGTDTQYF
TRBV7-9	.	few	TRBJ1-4	TGTGCCAGCGGGCAACATAATGAAAAACTGTTTTTT	CASGQHNEKLFF
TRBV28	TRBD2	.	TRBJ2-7	TGTGCCAGCAGTTCCCCTCCCGGGACTAGCGGGGGCTCCTACGAGCAGTACTTC	CASSSPPGTSGGSYEQYF
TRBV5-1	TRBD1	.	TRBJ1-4	TGCGCCAGCAGCGACGCTAGGGGGCAGGTTGAAAAACTGTTTTTT	CASSDARGQVEKLFF
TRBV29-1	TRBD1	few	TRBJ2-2	TGCAGCGCTACACAGGGGACGCACACCGGGGAGCTGTTTTTT	CSATQGTHTGELFF
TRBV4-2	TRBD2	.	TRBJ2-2	TGTGCCAGCAGACAGACTCCGACTAGCCCCGGGGAGCTGTTTTTT	CASRQTPTSPGELFF
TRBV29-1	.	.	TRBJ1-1	TGCAGCGTGGAGGGGGGGACTGAAGCTTTCTTT	CSVEGGTEAFF
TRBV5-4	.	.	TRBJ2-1	TGTGCCAGCAGCAGAAGTCCCACCAGGGTGGGCTCTAATGAGCAGTTCTTC	CASSRSPTRVGSNEQFF
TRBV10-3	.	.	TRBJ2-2	TGTGCCATCAGTGAATTCCCAGGTTCCACCGGGGAGCTGTTTTTT	CAISEFPGSTGELFF
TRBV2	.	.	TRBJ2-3	TGTGCCAGCAGGCCCAGCAGCCTATATACGCAGTATTTT	CASRPSSLYTQYF
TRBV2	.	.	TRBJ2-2	TGTGCCAGCAGTGAAGAGGCAGCTACCGGGGAGCTGTTTTTT	CASSEEAATGELFF
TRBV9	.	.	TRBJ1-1	TGTGCCAGCAGCCCCCGGGGGGGGGCCATGAACACTGAAGCTTTCTTT	CASSPRGGAMNTEAFF
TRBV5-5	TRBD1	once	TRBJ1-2	TGTGCCAGCAGCTTGGGCGGACAGGGAGGCCATGGCTACACCTTC	CASSLGGQGGHGYTF
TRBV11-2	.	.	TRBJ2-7	TGTGCCAGCAGACCCCTAGCTGACTCCTACGAGCAGTACTTC	CASRPLADSYEQYF
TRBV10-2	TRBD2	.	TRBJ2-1	TGCGCCAGCAAGGCGGGGTGGCCTAGCGGGAGGGCCCTAGCCTACAATGAGCAGTTCTTC	CASKAGWPSGRALAYNEQFF
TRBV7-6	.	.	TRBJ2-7	TGTGCCAGCAGCAACCCCGCACTAGCCGAGCAGTACTTC	CASSNPALAEQYF
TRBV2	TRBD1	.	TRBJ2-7	TGTGCCAGCAGTGATGGGACAGGACGGACGAGGGAGCAGTACTTC	CASSDGTGRTREQYF
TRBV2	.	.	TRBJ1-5	TGTGCCAGCAGTGACGACCAGGGAGGCAATCAGCCCCAGCATTTT	CASSDDQGGNQPQHF
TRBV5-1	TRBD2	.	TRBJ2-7	TGCGCCAGCAGCTTGGCAGGGAGCCTTAGCGGGAGGAACGAGCAGTACTTC	CASSLAGSLSGRNEQYF
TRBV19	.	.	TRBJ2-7	TGTGCCAGTAGTATCGCCGGGGCTGACTACGAGCAGTACTTC	CASSIAGADYEQYF